The clone carrying this T cell receptor (beta chain) has ten or more counts. The germline V and J ends were trimmed by 0 bases and 7 bases, with 10 bases remaining between them. This CDR3 has 14 residues. Germline V gene lookup returns CDR1 MNHEY and CDR2 SVGAGI. This record comes from a study of molecular identifiers for immune sequencing clone quantification. TCRdb re-called the PCR reads with MiXCR, one entry per CDR3 protein. The sample holds about 36,000 distinct CDR3 sequences; roughly 20% are singletons and the top ten take about 7.4%. The sequence came from a human donor in good health. Some libraries in this study had Jurkat cell RNA spiked in. The sequenced sample was naive CD8+ T cells from blood, with Jurkat cell RNA spiked in. The subset here: FACS-sorted CD8+CD4-CCR7+CD45RA+ naive T cells. The chain recombines TRBV6-5 with TRBJ1-5; possibly TRBD1 for D (6 bases). The CDR3 DNA sequence: TGTGCCAGCAGTTACTCTCACAGGGCCCAGCCCCAGCATTTT. Translating it yields CASSYSHRAQPQHF.